The present T cell receptor (beta chain) was sequenced within a study of T cell responses to AZD1222 COVID-19 vaccine. Profiled with immunoSEQ multiplex PCR; TCRdb holds only in-frame clones, not every one. Of about 85,000 clones listed, approximately 89% are singletons. Sequencing used peripheral blood, obtained on day 0 of AZD1222 vaccination. This clonotype was sampled from an adult in good health.

The DNA of the CDR3 is TGTGCCAGCAGTTTATGGTCTGGCGAGCAGTACTTC. This translates into CASSLWSGEQYF. V is TRBV12-3 or TRBV12-4 and J is TRBJ2-7; D is unresolved. The V gene lost 2 bases and the J gene lost 6 bases, with 8 bases spanning the gap. The CDR3 totals 12 residues.